Below, 14 T cell receptor beta chains from the same sample are listed, as sequenced in a study of blood T cell repertoires in COVID-19 (dated by TCRdb to 2020 to 2022). Library preparation employed the immunoSEQ multiplex PCR assay. As stored in TCRdb, this immuneACCESS dataset retains in-frame rearrangements with V and J assigned. A fraction of the clones does not appear; measured against another copy, unresolved V genes explain less than half of the discrepancy, and the remainder lacks a known reason. Counted in this sample were fewer than 450,000 clones; 90% of them appeared once. The ten largest make up about 0.63% of the sample. Sample: PBMCs or T cells enriched from blood (not recorded which). Receptors originate from a man between 18 and 35 years old who had recovered from COVID-19.

The chain recombines TRBV30 with TRBJ1-1; possibly TRBD1 for D (5 bases). Germline V lookup: CDR1 GTSNPN, CDR2 SVGIG (reference sequence). The V end lost 2 bases, the J end lost 7 bases, and 17 bases lay between the germline ends. The CDR3 has 14 residues. CDR3 DNA: TGTGCCTGGAGTCAGACAGACCATGGTGGTGAAGCTTTCTTT. It is translated as CAWSQTDHGGEAFF.

The V call is TRBV7-2, the J call TRBJ2-3; 10 bases fit TRBD1. The CDR3 has 16 residues. CDR1 and CDR2 (germline): SGHTA, FQGNSA. The ends lost 6 bases at V and 4 bases at J; junction bases unmatched: 10. The CDR3 loop reads CASRWTTGGAADTQYF. CDR3 sequence (DNA): TGTGCCAGCAGATGGACGACAGGGGGCGCGGCAGATACGCAGTATTTT.

The chain links TRBV5-4 to TRBJ1-4; 7 bases match TRBD1. J lost 2 bases, V lost 4 bases, and 8 bases had no gene match. The CDR3 covers 16 residues. Per the germline V gene, CDR1 is SGHNT and CDR2 is YYREEE (reference sequence). The chain's CDR3 is CASSRQGGGTNEKLFF. Here the CDR3 DNA reads TGTGCCAGCAGCCGACAGGGTGGAGGGACTAATGAAAAACTGTTTTTT.

The gene calls are TRBV27 and TRBJ2-3; 10 bases fit TRBD1. Germline CDR1 and CDR2: MNHEY and SMNVEV (reference sequence). Trimming removed 6 bases from V and 0 bases from J; junction bases left unmatched: 18. The CDR3 has 20 amino acids. The CDR3 DNA reads as TGTGCCAGCAGCGCTTTGCCCGGGACAGGGGACCTTTCTAGCACAGATACGCAGTATTTT. This sequence encodes CASSALPGTGDLSSTDTQYF.

The J gene is TRBJ1-1, the V gene TRBV6-6; no clear D gene. This CDR3 is 14 amino acids long. CDR1 and CDR2 from the germline V gene are MNHNY and SVGAGI (reference sequence). V gave up 0 bases and J gave up 4 bases, with 9 bases separating them. The DNA for the CDR3 is TGTGCCAGCAGTTACTCGGATCAGGCCACTGAAGCTTTCTTT. Its translation: CASSYSDQATEAFF.

The genes are TRBV18 and TRBJ2-4; D might be TRBD1 (5 bases). The CDR3 consists of 16 residues. Per the germline V gene, CDR1 is KGHSH and CDR2 is LQKENI. Deletions cut 3 bases from V and 0 bases from J, with 12 bases between. The CDR3 DNA is TGTGCCAGCTCACCGGTTCAGGGCTCAGCCAAAAACATTCAGTACTTC. It encodes CASSPVQGSAKNIQYF.

The chain links TRBV5-6 to TRBJ2-7, with a weak D call TRBD1 (6 bases). V shed 2 bases and J shed 4 bases, with 13 bases lying between them. The CDR3 contains 14 residues. Germline CDR1 reads SGHDT; CDR2 reads YYEEEE. The CDR3 here is CASSFLAGDYEQYF. CDR3 in DNA: TGTGCCAGCAGCTTCCTGGCAGGGGATTACGAGCAGTACTTC.

V and J are TRBV5-1 and TRBJ2-7; 8 bases align to TRBD2. CDR1 is SGHRS, CDR2 YFSETQ, per germline. Unmatched junction bases numbered 17, after V lost 5 bases and J lost 7 bases. CDR3 length equals 16 residues. The CDR3, as DNA: TGCGCCAGCAGTTACACTAGCGGAACACCTCTAGAGGAGCAGTACTTC. Amino acids: CASSYTSGTPLEEQYF. Full variable domain (missing parts from reference TRBV5-1 and TRBJ2-7): KAGVTQTPRYLIKTRGQQVTLSCSPISGHRSVSWYQQTPGQGLQFLFEYFSETQRNKGNFPGRFSGRQFSNSRSEMNVSTLELGDSALYLCASSYTSGTPLEEQYFGPGTRLTVT.

The chain uses TRBV7-9 and TRBJ1-1; unclear D gene. Germline V gene lookup returns CDR1 SEHNR and CDR2 FQNEAQ (reference sequence). The CDR3 is made up of 14 amino acids. Trimming pared 3 bases from V and 4 bases from J, leaving 12 bases between. The DNA for the CDR3 is TGTGCCAGCAGCTTCGACTTATGGAGCACTGAAGCTTTCTTT. This encodes CASSFDLWSTEAFF.

The chain uses TRBV28 and TRBJ1-5; TRBD1 might be the D (6 bases). The CDR3 loop spans 15 amino acids. The germline V gene has CDR1 MDHEN and CDR2 SYDVKM. V lost 5 bases, J lost 2 bases, and 13 bases lay in between. In DNA, the CDR3 is TGTGCCAGCAGTGAACAGGGCTTTGGCAATCAGCCCCAGCATTTT. This gives the protein CASSEQGFGNQPQHF.

J is TRBJ2-1 and V is TRBV11-2, with a weak D call TRBD1 (6 bases). V shed 5 bases and J shed 3 bases, with 17 bases lying between them. This CDR3 is 16 amino acids long. Germline CDR1 and CDR2: SGHAT and FQNNGV. CDR3 amino acids: CASSKTGTPVYNEQFF. The CDR3 DNA follows: TGTGCCAGCAGCAAAACCGGGACACCCGTCTACAATGAGCAGTTCTTC.

This chain joins TRBV6-5 and TRBJ1-6; the match to TRBD1 covers 11 bases. Germline V gives CDR1 MNHEY, CDR2 SVGAGI. The CDR3 runs to 14 residues. V dropped 9 bases and J dropped 7; count of bases not matched to a gene: 5. The CDR3 loop is CASTGTGGNSPLHF. The CDR3 nucleotides are TGTGCCAGTACCGGGACAGGGGGGAATTCACCCCTCCACTTT.

This sequence joins TRBV18 and TRBJ1-5, with a possible D match to TRBD1 (5 bases). V shed 2 bases and J shed 6 bases, with 8 bases lying between them. The germline V gene encodes CDR1 KGHSH and CDR2 LQKENI. The CDR3 contains 13 residues. This chain's CDR3 is CASSPGGVQPQHF. Here the CDR3 DNA reads TGTGCCAGCTCACCAGGAGGGGTTCAGCCCCAGCATTTT.

This clone was counted a few times. The chain has TRBV2 and TRBJ2-1, with 10 bases that match TRBD2. Trimming cost V 1 base and J 9 bases; bases outside gene matches: 6. Germline V gene sequence: CDR1 SNHLY, CDR2 FYNNEI. This CDR3 has 15 amino acids. CDR3 sequence reads: CASSEGGLARTEQFF. The CDR3 DNA is TGTGCCAGCAGTGAAGGGGGACTAGCGCGAACTGAGCAGTTCTTC.